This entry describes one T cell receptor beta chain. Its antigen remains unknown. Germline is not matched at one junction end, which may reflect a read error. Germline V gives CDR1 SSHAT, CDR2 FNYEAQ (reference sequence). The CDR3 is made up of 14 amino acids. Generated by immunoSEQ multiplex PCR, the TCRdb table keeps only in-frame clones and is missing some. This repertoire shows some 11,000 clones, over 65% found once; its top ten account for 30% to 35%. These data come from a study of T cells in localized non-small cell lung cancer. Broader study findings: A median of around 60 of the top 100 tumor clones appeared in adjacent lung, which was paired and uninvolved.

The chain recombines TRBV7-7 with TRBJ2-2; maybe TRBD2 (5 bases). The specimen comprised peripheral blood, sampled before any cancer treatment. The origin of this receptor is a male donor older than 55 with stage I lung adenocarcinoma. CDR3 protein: CASSSSPADGELFF. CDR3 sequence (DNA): TGTGCTAGCAGCTCCTCGCCAGCGGACGGGGAGCTGTTTTTT.